This T cell receptor (beta chain) was obtained from a study of shared clonotypes between healthy human individuals. CDR1 and CDR2 (germline): SGHTA, FQGNSA. This CDR3 has 16 amino acids. The V and J ends lost 4 bases and 1 base respectively, with 17 bases between them. Study results and caveats: Few donors restricted represented genetic and exposure-history diversity. Among non-shared clonotypes, generation probabilities were lower than among those shared by all four donors. As a rule, naive subsets had a larger estimated richness than memory subsets.

A CD45RA-negative memory subset and a CD45RA+ naive subset were separated from the CD4+ cells. TCRdb's table, derived via immunoSEQ multiplex PCR, lists solely in-frame clones and lacks some. The repertoire has 550,000 to 800,000 clones, 74% of them found once; the top ten carry approximately 1.8%. Only a few counts were recorded for this clone. As yet, its antigen is unknown. The receptor's source is a woman in her twenties or thirties in good health. The rearrangement uses TRBV7-2 and TRBJ2-7, with D possibly matching TRBD1 (6 bases). Sequenced input: memory CD4+ T cells sorted from blood. As for subset: CD45RA-negative fraction. The CDR3 loop reads CASSSSGDLFSYEQYF. The CDR3 DNA reads TGTGCCAGCAGCTCTTCAGGGGATCTATTTTCCTACGAGCAGTACTTC.